This TCR beta chain was sequenced in a study of blood T cell repertoires in COVID-19. Study in general: Some COVID-19 samples were acute and others convalescent; all came from the United States, Italy and Spain.

A Seattle source enrolled patients during active infection and followed them longitudinally. Germline V gene data show CDR1 as LNHDA and CDR2 as SQIVND (reference sequence). The CDR3 covers 13 residues. V lost 3 bases and J lost 4; bases outside the gene matches: 2. Profiled with immunoSEQ multiplex PCR; TCRdb holds only in-frame clones, not every one. The table shows 300,000 or so clones, with just over 90% occurring only once. Sequenced material: peripheral blood. This sequence was found in a woman in her 30s with COVID-19, enrolled during active disease. The chain has TRBV19 and TRBJ1-2, with 7 bases aligning to TRBD1. The DNA of the CDR3 is TGTGCCAGTAGTATGGGACAGTTCTATGGCTACACCTTC. It codes for CASSMGQFYGYTF.